Listed here is a single T cell receptor (beta chain). Treatment specified: randomized to nivolumab then ipilimumab (arm A) or the reverse (arm B). Patients had received no earlier DNA-damaging chemotherapy. The sample comes from a study of sequential checkpoint blockade in melanoma. Study summary: TCRbeta immunosequencing was performed on DNA from approximately 93 pretreatment melanoma tumor samples.

TCRdb keeps only in-frame clones here, not all; method: immunoSEQ multiplex PCR. The data hold about 5,500 clones, with around 39% observed a single time. This CDR3 is built from 15 residues. Germline V gene lookup returns CDR1 MNHGY and CDR2 SAAAGT. The junction had 9 bases not matched to a gene; V was cut back by 6 bases and J by 4 bases. The receptor was isolated from a human donor with melanoma. The starting material was tumor tissue (inferred from file names), obtained from a patient given nivolumab and ipilimumab in sequence. J is TRBJ1-1 and V is TRBV6-8, with 9 bases that match TRBD1. CDR3 amino acids: CASSRMTGGGTEAFF. The CDR3 nucleotides are TGTGCCAGCAGCCGGATGACAGGGGGAGGCACTGAAGCTTTCTTT.